What follows are 5 T cell receptor beta chains derived from one specimen sequenced in a study of OX40 agonist ivuxolimab in advanced cancers. Library construction relied on the immunoSEQ multiplex PCR assay. TCRdb took this table from immuneACCESS and kept in-frame rearrangements with V and J called. Such tables lack part of the clones; where checked against another copy, unresolved V genes explain under half of the gap, and the rest is unexplained. Across this sample there are approximately 99,000 clones, with approximately 90% seen only once. The ten top clones hold around 0.64% of the sample. Specimen: CD4+ or CD8+ T cells sorted from blood, collected in a trial of the OX40 agonist ivuxolimab. These receptors were taken from an adult with an advanced solid tumor such as melanoma, head and neck, liver or kidney cancer.

This clone was seen a few times. The V and J genes are TRBV9 and TRBJ1-3; 8 nucleotides agree with TRBD1. CDR3 length: 15 residues. Losses at the gene ends were 3 bases for V and 0 bases for J; bases not matched to a gene: 2. The germline V gene has CDR1 SGDLS and CDR2 YYNGEE. The CDR3 nucleotides are TGTGCCAGCAGCGCGACAGGGGACTCTGGAAACACCATATATTTT. Translated: CASSATGDSGNTIYF.

This clone was picked up a small number of times. The chain carries TRBV7-8 and TRBJ2-7; the match to TRBD2 covers 12 bases. The V gene's germline CDR1 is SGHVS and CDR2 FQNEAQ. V shed 5 bases, J shed 3 bases, and the junction held 14 bases outside the gene matches. CDR3 length equals 18 residues. The CDR3 here is CASSARPVSTSGSYEQYF. DNA of the CDR3: TGTGCCAGCAGCGCTAGACCCGTTTCGACTAGCGGGAGCTACGAGCAGTACTTC.

This rearrangement joins TRBV29-1 to TRBJ1-2; D unresolved. CDR3 length: 11 amino acids. With 6 bases removed from V and 4 bases from J, the gap between germline ends came to 9 bases. The germline V gene encodes CDR1 SQVTM and CDR2 ANQGSEA. CDR3 sequence reads: CSVSDGYGYTF. Here the CDR3 DNA reads TGCAGCGTATCGGACGGCTATGGCTACACCTTC.

V usage is TRBV7-9 and J usage is TRBJ2-5; 7 nucleotides agree with TRBD2. The CDR3 totals 15 residues. Germline loops: CDR1 SEHNR, CDR2 FQNEAQ (reference sequence). Unmatched junction bases numbered 8, after V lost 5 bases and J lost 2 bases. In DNA, the CDR3 is TGTGCCAGCAGCCAAGTCGAGCGGGGACAAGAGACCCAGTACTTC. Residues: CASSQVERGQETQYF.

This chain joins TRBV5-4 and TRBJ1-1, with TRBD1 as a possible D gene (5 bases). Trimming shortened V by 4 bases and J by 3 bases, and 16 bases separated the two germline ends. Germline values: CDR1 SGHNT, CDR2 YYREEE (reference sequence). The CDR3 extends over 15 amino acids. The CDR3 nucleotides are TGTGCCAGCAGCGCCCAGAAGGGGTTACACACTGAAGCTTTCTTT. Protein product: CASSAQKGLHTEAFF.